This paragraph covers one T cell receptor beta chain sequence. This specimen belongs to a study of T cell changes during pregnancy in multiple sclerosis. V lost 4 bases, J lost 5 bases, and 8 bases stayed unmatched. The CDR3 extends over 14 amino acids. Germline V gene sequence: CDR1 SNHLY, CDR2 FYNNEI. Clones were read by immunoSEQ multiplex PCR, and TCRdb kept only the in-frame ones, dropping some. This table holds under 50,000 clones, 85% to 95% found once. The chain uses TRBV2 and TRBJ2-7, with 7 bases lining up with TRBD1. This clonotype was obtained from a female donor with multiple sclerosis, enrolled in a pregnancy study. Sequencing used CD8+ T cells from peripheral blood mononuclear cells, obtained in the first trimester of pregnancy. The CDR3 spells CASSARTGGHEQYF. The CDR3 nucleotides are TGTGCCAGCAGTGCTAGGACAGGTGGTCACGAGCAGTACTTC.